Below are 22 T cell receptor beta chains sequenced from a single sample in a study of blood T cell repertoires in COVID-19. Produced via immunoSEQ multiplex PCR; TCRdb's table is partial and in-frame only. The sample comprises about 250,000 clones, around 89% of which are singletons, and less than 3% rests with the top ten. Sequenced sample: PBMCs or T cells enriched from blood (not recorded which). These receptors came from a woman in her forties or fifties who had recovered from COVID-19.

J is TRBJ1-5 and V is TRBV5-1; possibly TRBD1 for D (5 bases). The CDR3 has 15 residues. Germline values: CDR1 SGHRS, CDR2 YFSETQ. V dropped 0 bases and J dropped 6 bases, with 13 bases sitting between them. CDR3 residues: CASSLEAGSGQPQHF. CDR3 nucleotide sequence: TGCGCCAGCAGCTTGGAGGCAGGGTCCGGTCAGCCCCAGCATTTT.

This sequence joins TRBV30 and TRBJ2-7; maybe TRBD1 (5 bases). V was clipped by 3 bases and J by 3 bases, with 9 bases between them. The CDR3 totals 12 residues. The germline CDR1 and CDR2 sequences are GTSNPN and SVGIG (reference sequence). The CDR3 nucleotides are TGTGCCTGGAGCAAGGGGAACTACGAGCAGTACTTC. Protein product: CAWSKGNYEQYF.

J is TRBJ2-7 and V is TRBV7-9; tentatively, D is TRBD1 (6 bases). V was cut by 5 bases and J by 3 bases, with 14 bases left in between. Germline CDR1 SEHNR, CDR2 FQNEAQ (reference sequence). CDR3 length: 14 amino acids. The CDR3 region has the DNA TGTGCCAGCAGCCTACAGGGCGGCATCTACGAGCAGTACTTC. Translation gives CASSLQGGIYEQYF.

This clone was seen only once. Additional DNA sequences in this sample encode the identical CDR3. The CDR3 DNA reads as TGTGCCAGCAGCCCCGACAGGTCTTATGGCTACACCTTC. This codes for CASSPDRSYGYTF. The rearrangement links TRBV11-2 to TRBJ1-2; D possibly corresponds to TRBD1 (6 bases). The V end lost 5 bases, the J end lost 5 bases, and 12 bases lay between the germline ends. The germline gives CDR1 SGHAT, CDR2 FQNNGV. The CDR3 totals 13 residues. The full variable domain, with the rest looked up from reference TRBV11-2 and TRBJ1-2, is EAGVAQSPRYKIIEKRQSVAFWCNPISGHATLYWYQQILGQGPKLLIQFQNNGVVDDSQLPKDRFSAERLKGVDSTLKIQPAKLEDSAVYLCASSPDRSYGYTFGSGTRLTVV.

In DNA, the CDR3 is TGTGCCATCAGCGGTGGGACAGACTATGGCTACACCTTC. This translates into CAISGGTDYGYTF. The chain employs TRBV10-3 and TRBJ1-2; 7 nucleotides match TRBD1. The CDR3 loop spans 13 amino acids. After removal of 6 bases from V and 3 bases from J, the junction contained 4 bases not matched to a gene. CDR1 is ENHRY and CDR2 is SYGVKD in the germline V gene.

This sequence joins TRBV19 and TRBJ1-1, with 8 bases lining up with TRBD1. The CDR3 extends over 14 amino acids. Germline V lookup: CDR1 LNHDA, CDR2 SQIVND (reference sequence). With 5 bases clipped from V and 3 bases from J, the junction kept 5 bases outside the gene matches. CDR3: CASSPRDRYTEAFF. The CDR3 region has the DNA TGTGCCAGTAGTCCCCGGGACAGGTACACTGAAGCTTTCTTT.

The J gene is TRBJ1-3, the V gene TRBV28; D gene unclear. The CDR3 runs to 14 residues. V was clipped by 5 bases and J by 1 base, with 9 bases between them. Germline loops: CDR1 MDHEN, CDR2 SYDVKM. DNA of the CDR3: TGTGCCAGCAGTATTGAGCATTCTGGAAACACCATATATTTT. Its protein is CASSIEHSGNTIYF.

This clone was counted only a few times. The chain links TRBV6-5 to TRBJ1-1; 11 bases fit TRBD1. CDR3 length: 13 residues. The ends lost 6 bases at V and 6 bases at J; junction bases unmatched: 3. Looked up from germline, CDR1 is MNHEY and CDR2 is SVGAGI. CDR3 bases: TGTGCCAGCAGCAGGGGACAGGGGGCTGAAGCTTTCTTT. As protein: CASSRGQGAEAFF.

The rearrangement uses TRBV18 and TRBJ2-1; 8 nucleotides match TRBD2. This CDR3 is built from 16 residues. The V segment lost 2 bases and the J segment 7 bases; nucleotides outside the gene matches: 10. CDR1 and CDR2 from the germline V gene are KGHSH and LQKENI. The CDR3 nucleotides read TGTGCCAGCTCACCAACGGGAGGGCAGATTTTGAATGAGCAGTTCTTC. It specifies CASSPTGGQILNEQFF.

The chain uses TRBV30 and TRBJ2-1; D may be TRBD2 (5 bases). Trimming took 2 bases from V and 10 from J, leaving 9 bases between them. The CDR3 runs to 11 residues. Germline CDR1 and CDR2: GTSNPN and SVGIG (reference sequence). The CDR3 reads CAWSPSGEQFF. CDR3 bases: TGTGCCTGGAGTCCTTCGGGAGAGCAGTTCTTC. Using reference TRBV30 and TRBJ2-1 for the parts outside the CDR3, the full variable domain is SQTIHQWPATLVQPVGSPLSLECTVEGTSNPNLYWYRQAAGRGLQLLFYSVGIGQISSEVPQNLSASRPQDRQFILSSKKLLLSDSGFYLCAWSPSGEQFFGPGTRLTVL.

The CDR3 DNA reads TGCAGCGCAAGGACTAGCCCGACCATTAATGAGCAGTTCTTC. This translates into CSARTSPTINEQFF. The chain employs TRBV29-1 and TRBJ2-1; 8 bases match TRBD2. CDR3 length equals 14 residues. Trimming cost V 7 bases and J 7 bases; bases outside gene matches: 12. Germline CDR1 reads SQVTM; CDR2 reads ANQGSEA.

CDR3 DNA sequence: TGTGCCACCAGCTGGACAGGGGCTAATGAAAAACTGTTTTTT. Translation gives CATSWTGANEKLFF. The chain couples TRBV15 to TRBJ1-4; 9 nucleotides line up with TRBD1. The CDR3 spans 14 residues. From germline, CDR1 is LNHNV and CDR2 YYDKDF (reference sequence). Germline trimming cut 5 bases from V and 3 bases from J; bases unmatched to any gene: 1.

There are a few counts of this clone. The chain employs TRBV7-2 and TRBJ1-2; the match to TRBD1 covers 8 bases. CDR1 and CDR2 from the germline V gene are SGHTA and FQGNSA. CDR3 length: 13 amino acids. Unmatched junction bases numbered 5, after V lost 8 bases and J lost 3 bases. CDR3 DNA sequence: TGTGCCAGCGGGGGACAGGCGTACTATGGCTACACCTTC. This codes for CASGGQAYYGYTF.

CDR3 bases: TGTGCCAGCACCCTCCGAGCGGGAGGGCCAGACAATGAGCAGTTCTTC. Its translation is CASTLRAGGPDNEQFF. V usage is TRBV28 and J usage is TRBJ2-1; TRBD2 aligns across 10 bases. CDR3 length: 16 residues. The germline CDR1 and CDR2 sequences are MDHEN and SYDVKM. J lost 5 bases, V lost 7 bases, and 11 bases had no gene match.

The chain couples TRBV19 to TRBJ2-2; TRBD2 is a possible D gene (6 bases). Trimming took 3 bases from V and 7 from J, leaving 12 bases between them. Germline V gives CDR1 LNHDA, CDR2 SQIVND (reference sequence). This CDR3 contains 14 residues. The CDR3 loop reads CASSMGGVVGELFF. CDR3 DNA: TGTGCCAGTAGTATGGGGGGAGTGGTCGGGGAGCTGTTTTTT.

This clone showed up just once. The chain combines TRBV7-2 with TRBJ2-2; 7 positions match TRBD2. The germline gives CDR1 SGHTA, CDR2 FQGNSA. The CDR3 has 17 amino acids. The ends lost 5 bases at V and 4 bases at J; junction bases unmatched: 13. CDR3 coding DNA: TGTGCCAGCAGCCCTAATTTAGAGCGGGGCCGCACCGGGGAGCTGTTTTTT. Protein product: CASSPNLERGRTGELFF.

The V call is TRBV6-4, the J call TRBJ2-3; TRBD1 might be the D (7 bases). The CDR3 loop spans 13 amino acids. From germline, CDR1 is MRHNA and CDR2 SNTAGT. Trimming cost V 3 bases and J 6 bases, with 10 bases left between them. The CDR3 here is CASSETGRDTQYF. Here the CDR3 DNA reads TGTGCCAGCAGTGAGACAGGGAGGGATACGCAGTATTTT.

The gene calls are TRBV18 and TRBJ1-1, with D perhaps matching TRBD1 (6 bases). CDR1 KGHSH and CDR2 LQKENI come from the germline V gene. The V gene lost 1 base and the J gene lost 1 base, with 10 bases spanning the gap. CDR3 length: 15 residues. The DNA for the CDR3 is TGTGCCAGCTCACCACAGACAGGACCGAACACTGAAGCTTTCTTT. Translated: CASSPQTGPNTEAFF.

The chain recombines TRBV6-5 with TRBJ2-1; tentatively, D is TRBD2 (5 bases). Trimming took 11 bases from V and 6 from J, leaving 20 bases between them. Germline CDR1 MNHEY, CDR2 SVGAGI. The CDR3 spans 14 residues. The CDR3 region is CALDEGLSRNEQFF. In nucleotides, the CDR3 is TGTGCCCTAGATGAGGGCCTTAGCCGCAATGAGCAGTTCTTC.

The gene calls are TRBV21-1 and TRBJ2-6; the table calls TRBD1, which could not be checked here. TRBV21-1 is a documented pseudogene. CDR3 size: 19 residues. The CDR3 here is CASSPSGQGVKAGANVLTF. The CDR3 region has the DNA TGTGCCAGCAGCCCGTCAGGACAGGGGGTAAAGGCTGGGGCCAACGTCCTGACTTTC.

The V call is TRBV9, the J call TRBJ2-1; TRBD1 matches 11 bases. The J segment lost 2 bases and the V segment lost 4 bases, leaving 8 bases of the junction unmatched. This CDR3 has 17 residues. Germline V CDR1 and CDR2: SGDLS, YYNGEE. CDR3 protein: CASSKDGQGATYNEQFF. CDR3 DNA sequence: TGTGCCAGCAGCAAAGATGGACAGGGGGCAACCTACAATGAGCAGTTCTTC.

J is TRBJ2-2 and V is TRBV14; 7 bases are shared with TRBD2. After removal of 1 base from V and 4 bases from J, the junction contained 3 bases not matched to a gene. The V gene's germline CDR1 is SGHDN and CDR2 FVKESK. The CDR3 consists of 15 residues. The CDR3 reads CASSQGGSGTGELFF. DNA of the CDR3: TGTGCCAGCAGCCAAGGCGGGAGCGGCACCGGGGAGCTGTTTTTT.